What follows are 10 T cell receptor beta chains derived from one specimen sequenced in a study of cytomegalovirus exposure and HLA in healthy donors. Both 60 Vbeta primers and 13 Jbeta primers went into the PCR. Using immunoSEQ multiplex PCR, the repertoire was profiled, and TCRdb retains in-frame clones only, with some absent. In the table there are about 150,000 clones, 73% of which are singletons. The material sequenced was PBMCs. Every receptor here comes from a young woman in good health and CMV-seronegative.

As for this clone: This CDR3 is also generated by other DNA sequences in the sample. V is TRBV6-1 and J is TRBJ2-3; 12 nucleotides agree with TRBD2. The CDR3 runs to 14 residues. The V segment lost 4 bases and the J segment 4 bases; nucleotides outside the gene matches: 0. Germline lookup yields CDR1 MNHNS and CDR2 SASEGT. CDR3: CASSGLAGADTQYF. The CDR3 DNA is TGTGCCAGCAGTGGACTAGCGGGAGCAGATACGCAGTATTTT.

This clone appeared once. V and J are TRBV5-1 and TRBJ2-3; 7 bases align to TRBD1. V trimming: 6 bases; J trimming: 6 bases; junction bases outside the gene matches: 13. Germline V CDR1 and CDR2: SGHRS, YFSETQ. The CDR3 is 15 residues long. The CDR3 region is CASTAGQGVGDTQYF. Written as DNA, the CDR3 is TGCGCCAGCACAGCCGGGCAGGGGGTTGGGGATACGCAGTATTTT.

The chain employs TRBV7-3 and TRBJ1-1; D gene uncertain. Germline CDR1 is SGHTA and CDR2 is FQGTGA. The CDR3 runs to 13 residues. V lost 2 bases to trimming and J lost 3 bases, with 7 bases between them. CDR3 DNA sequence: TGTGCCAGCAGCTTACTCCAGGACACTGAAGCTTTCTTT. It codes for CASSLLQDTEAFF.

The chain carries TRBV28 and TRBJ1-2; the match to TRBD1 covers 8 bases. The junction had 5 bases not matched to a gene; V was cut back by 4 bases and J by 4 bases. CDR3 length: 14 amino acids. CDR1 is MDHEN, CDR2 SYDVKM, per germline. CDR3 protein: CASSSTGERYGYTF. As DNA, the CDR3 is TGTGCCAGCAGTTCGACAGGGGAACGCTATGGCTACACCTTC.

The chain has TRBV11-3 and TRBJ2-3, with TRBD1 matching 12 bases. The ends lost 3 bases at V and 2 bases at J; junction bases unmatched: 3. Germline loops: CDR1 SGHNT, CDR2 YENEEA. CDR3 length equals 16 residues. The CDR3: CASSFGTGGSTDTQYF. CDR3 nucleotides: TGTGCCAGCAGCTTCGGGACAGGGGGCTCCACAGATACGCAGTATTTT.

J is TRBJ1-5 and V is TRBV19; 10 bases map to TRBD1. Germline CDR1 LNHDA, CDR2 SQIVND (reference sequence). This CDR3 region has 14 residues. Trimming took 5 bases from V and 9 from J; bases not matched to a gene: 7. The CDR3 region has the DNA TGTGCCAGTAGTGCCGGACAGGGGGACTGGCCCCAGCATTTT. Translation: CASSAGQGDWPQHF.

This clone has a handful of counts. This CDR3 is CASSLSWGGVTYEQYF. CDR3 sequence (DNA): TGTGCCAGCAGTTTATCGTGGGGGGGAGTCACCTACGAGCAGTACTTC. The chain recombines TRBV27 with TRBJ2-5, with 7 bases fitting TRBD2. The J call may be mistaken, given a closer DNA end match to TRBJ2-7. The length of the CDR3 is 16 residues. From germline, CDR1 is MNHEY and CDR2 SMNVEV (reference sequence).

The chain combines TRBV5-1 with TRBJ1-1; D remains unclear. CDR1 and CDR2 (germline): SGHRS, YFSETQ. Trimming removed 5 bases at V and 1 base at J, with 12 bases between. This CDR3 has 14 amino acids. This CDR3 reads CASSWGVTNTEAFF. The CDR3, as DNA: TGCGCCAGCAGTTGGGGAGTAACGAACACTGAAGCTTTCTTT. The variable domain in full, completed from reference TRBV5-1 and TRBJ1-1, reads KAGVTQTPRYLIKTRGQQVTLSCSPISGHRSVSWYQQTPGQGLQFLFEYFSETQRNKGNFPGRFSGRQFSNSRSEMNVSTLELGDSALYLCASSWGVTNTEAFFGQGTRLTVV.

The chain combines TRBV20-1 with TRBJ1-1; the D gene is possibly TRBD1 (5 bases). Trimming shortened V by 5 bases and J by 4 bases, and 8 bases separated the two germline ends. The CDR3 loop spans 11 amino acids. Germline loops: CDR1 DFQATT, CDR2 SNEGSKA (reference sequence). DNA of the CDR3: TGCAGTGCTCCTAGGGGCACTGAAGCTTTCTTT. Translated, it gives CSAPRGTEAFF.

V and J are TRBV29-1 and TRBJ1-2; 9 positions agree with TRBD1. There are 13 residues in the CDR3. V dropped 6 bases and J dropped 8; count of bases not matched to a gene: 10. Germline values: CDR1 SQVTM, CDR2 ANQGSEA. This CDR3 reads CSVDVGTGPGYTF. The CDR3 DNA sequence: TGCAGCGTCGATGTCGGGACAGGGCCCGGCTACACCTTC.